A selection of T cell receptor beta chains follows, all from one sample in a study of response to subunit inactivated influenza vaccine. TCRdb re-derived calls from the RT-PCR reads in MiXCR, one entry per CDR3 protein. The sample includes 400,000 to 550,000 distinct CDR3 sequences, roughly 27% of them seen just once. Sequenced here: CD4+ T cells sorted from PBMCs, sampled about 5 days after vaccination. Receptor source: a man aged 50-59 years who received an inactivated influenza vaccine. The CDR3 runs from the conserved cysteine through the conserved F or W. The D gene is left open where the match is weak. Expanded clones get a size class; other rows say once, few or many, or leave the size out.

13 TRBJ2-7 . . TRBV15 TGTGCCACCAGCAGAGTTGGGGCCGACGAGCAGTACTTC CATSRVGADEQYF
13 TRBJ2-7 . . TRBV2 TGTGCCAGCAATGGGCAGGGGAGGTACGAGCAGTACTTC CASNGQGRYEQYF
13 TRBJ2-3 . . TRBV20-1 TGCAGTGCAAAGCGGACCTTCACAGATACGCAGTATTTT CSAKRTFTDTQYF
15 TRBJ2-1 TRBD1 few TRBV7-3 TGTGCCAGCAGCTTAAACAGGGGGACCTACAATGAGCAGTTCTTC CASSLNRGTYNEQFF
17 TRBJ1-4 TRBD1 . TRBV5-1 TGCGCCAGCAGCGCCCGGGACAGGGGAGCAACTAATGAAAAACTGTTTTTT CASSARDRGATNEKLFF
13 TRBJ1-5 . . TRBV5-4 TGTGCCTATTCCAAGGATCTTAATCAGCCCCAGCATTTT CAYSKDLNQPQHF
14 TRBJ2-4 . few TRBV20-1 TGCAGTGCTAGACTCTCGGGAACTATACCCATTCAGTACTTC CSARLSGTIPIQYF
12 TRBJ2-7 . . TRBV20-1 TGCAGTGCCAGCCGGGACACCTACGAGCAGTACTTC CSASRDTYEQYF
12 TRBJ2-7 . few TRBV10-2 TGCGCCAGCAGTCCTTCGGTCTACGAGCAGTACTTC CASSPSVYEQYF
13 TRBJ2-3 . . TRBV12-3/TRBV12-4 TGTGCCAGCAGACGGACAATCACAGATACGCAGTATTTT CASRRTITDTQYF
11 TRBJ2-1 . . TRBV12-3/TRBV12-4 TGTGCCAGCAGGGGTGGCCATGAGCAGTTCTTC CASRGGHEQFF
16 TRBJ2-3 TRBD2 . TRBV20-1 TGCAGTGCCACACTTTGGGCTAGCGGGGGTACAGATACGCAGTATTTT CSATLWASGGTDTQYF
12 TRBJ1-1 . . TRBV6-6 TGTGCCAGCGGCCCACAGAACACTGAAGCTTTCTTT CASGPQNTEAFF
16 TRBJ2-7 TRBD2 few TRBV7-2 TGTGCCAGCAGCTTACAGGGACTAGCGGGAGGGTACGAGCAGTACTTC CASSLQGLAGGYEQYF
16 TRBJ2-5 . . TRBV5-4 TGTGCCAGCAGCCGGACCCGCGGGGCAGAACAAGAGACCCAGTACTTC CASSRTRGAEQETQYF
17 TRBJ1-6 TRBD1 few TRBV15 TGTGCCACCAGCAGAGGGGTCCGGGGGACAGAGAATTCACCCCTCCACTTT CATSRGVRGTENSPLHF
14 TRBJ2-3 . . TRBV20-1 TGCAGTGCTCAAGCGGGCAGGGGCGCAGATACGCAGTATTTT CSAQAGRGADTQYF
14 TRBJ2-1 . . TRBV20-1 TGCAGTGCGAACACTGTACTCTCCTACAATGAGCAGTTCTTC CSANTVLSYNEQFF
15 TRBJ1-1 . . TRBV7-2 TGTGCCAGCAGCTCCCATGGGGCCTCGAACACTGAAGCTTTCTTT CASSSHGASNTEAFF
15 TRBJ2-5 TRBD2 . TRBV20-1 TGCAGTGCTAGTTCTAGCGGGGGCCGGGGAGAGACCCAGTACTTC CSASSSGGRGETQYF
13 TRBJ2-7 . many TRBV2 TGTGCCAGCAATGCCGCGTTCCTCTACGAGCAGTACTTC CASNAAFLYEQYF
14 TRBJ1-6 . . TRBV5-1 TGCGCCAGCAGCTTGGGGACAGTGTCTTCACCCCTCCACTTT CASSLGTVSSPLHF